Below, 14 T cell receptor beta chains from the same sample are listed, as sequenced in a study of beta chain features in type 1 diabetes. Every isolated RNA sample was fully reverse transcribed, so sequencing captured expressed TCRB transcripts. Profiled with immunoSEQ multiplex PCR; TCRdb holds only in-frame clones, not every one. In the table there are about 620,000 clones, roughly a sixth of which are singletons. Specimen: naive CD4+ T cells from blood. These receptors were taken from a man younger than 35 in good health.

The rearrangement links TRBV4-3 to TRBJ1-4, with 9 bases identical to TRBD1. Germline lookup yields CDR1 LGHNA and CDR2 YSLEER. The CDR3 has 16 residues. V trimming: 1 base; J trimming: 8 bases; junction bases outside the gene matches: 8. The CDR3 is CASSQGGGQGVEKLFF. The CDR3 nucleotides read TGCGCCAGCAGCCAAGGAGGGGGACAGGGAGTCGAAAAACTGTTTTTT.

This clone was counted only a few times. The chain links TRBV4-3 to TRBJ1-1; D may be TRBD1 (5 bases). Trimming took off 0 bases at V and 4 bases at J, with 21 bases between the two ends. The germline CDR1 and CDR2 sequences are LGHNA and YSLEER. The CDR3 covers 18 residues. This chain's CDR3 is CASSQDLRGGTLGTEAFF. CDR3 nucleotides: TGCGCCAGCAGCCAAGATCTGCGTGGGGGGACCCTGGGCACTGAAGCTTTCTTT.

This clone was observed a few times. The chain joins TRBV18 to TRBJ2-7; the D gene is possibly TRBD2 (5 bases). The germline CDR1 and CDR2 sequences are KGHSH and LQKENI. V dropped 2 bases and J dropped 0 bases, with 11 bases sitting between them. The CDR3 sequence is 15 residues long. The CDR3 loop reads CASSPAAESSYEQYF. The CDR3, as DNA: TGTGCCAGCTCACCAGCAGCGGAGAGCTCCTACGAGCAGTACTTC.

The rearrangement uses TRBV18 and TRBJ1-6, with 9 bases aligning to TRBD1. With 6 bases clipped from V and 6 bases from J, the junction kept 6 bases outside the gene matches. The CDR3 is made up of 15 amino acids. Germline CDR1 is KGHSH and CDR2 is LQKENI. In DNA, the CDR3 is TGTGCCAGCTCTCCGGGACAGGGAGGTAATTCACCCCTCCACTTT. Residues: CASSPGQGGNSPLHF.

For this clone: With a much larger clone just one base away, this may be a read error. Other DNA sequences of this sample code for an identical CDR3. This chain uses TRBV6-6 with TRBJ2-5; D is undetermined. V lost 6 bases and J 2 bases, leaving 1 base between the germline ends. Germline V gene lookup returns CDR1 MNHNY and CDR2 SVGAGI (reference sequence). The CDR3 contains 10 residues. Written as DNA, the CDR3 is TGTGCCAGCAGACAAGAGACCCAGTACTTC. Amino acid sequence: CASRQETQYF.

In its sample, this clone was seen a few times. The genes are TRBV5-1 and TRBJ1-2; D is ambiguous. Per germline, CDR1 SGHRS and CDR2 YFSETQ. V dropped 7 bases and J dropped 4 bases, with 11 bases sitting between them. CDR3 length: 12 residues. CDR3 protein: CASAGSTYGYTF. The CDR3 nucleotides are TGCGCCAGCGCCGGGTCTACCTATGGCTACACCTTC. The full variable domain, rest sourced from reference TRBV5-1 and TRBJ1-2, is KAGVTQTPRYLIKTRGQQVTLSCSPISGHRSVSWYQQTPGQGLQFLFEYFSETQRNKGNFPGRFSGRQFSNSRSEMNVSTLELGDSALYLCASAGSTYGYTFGSGTRLTVV.

This clone appeared a few times. The genes are TRBV7-8 and TRBJ2-1, with unresolved D. The ends were cut back, 8 bases at V and 8 bases at J, with 16 bases in the middle. There are 13 residues in the CDR3. Germline V lookup: CDR1 SGHVS, CDR2 FQNEAQ. The CDR3 DNA reads TGTGCCAGCGTCCGCCGCCTGGGCGATGAGCAGTTCTTC. Encoded protein: CASVRRLGDEQFF.

This clone has only a few counts. The chain couples TRBV7-9 to TRBJ1-4; D uncertain. The CDR3 covers 13 residues. CDR1 and CDR2 from the germline V gene are SEHNR and FQNEAQ (reference sequence). The germline V and J ends were trimmed by 3 bases and 5 bases, with 7 bases remaining between them. The CDR3 region is CASSFQVNEKLFF. The CDR3 nucleotides read TGTGCCAGCAGCTTTCAAGTAAATGAAAAACTGTTTTTT.

The genes are TRBV7-6 and TRBJ2-7; D may be TRBD1 or TRBD2 (5 bases each). CDR1 is SGHVS and CDR2 is FNYEAQ in the germline V gene. Trimming took off 0 bases at V and 3 bases at J, with 12 bases between the two ends. The CDR3 spans 15 residues. The chain's CDR3 is CASSLARAGLYEQYF. The CDR3 coding sequence is TGTGCCAGCAGCTTAGCGAGGGCAGGGCTCTACGAGCAGTACTTC.

This chain joins TRBV10-3 and TRBJ1-2; D not resolved. Germline V lookup: CDR1 ENHRY, CDR2 SYGVKD. Trimming shortened V by 6 bases and J by 6 bases, and 14 bases separated the two germline ends. The CDR3 extends over 13 amino acids. DNA of the CDR3: TGTGCCATCAGGACGGGAACATTGAATGGCTACACCTTC. It encodes CAIRTGTLNGYTF.

The CDR3 DNA sequence: TGTGCCAGTAGTATGTATCCGGGACAGGGTAACTATGGCTACACCTTC. This codes for CASSMYPGQGNYGYTF. The chain recombines TRBV19 with TRBJ1-2, with 9 positions matching TRBD1. Germline CDR1 is LNHDA and CDR2 is SQIVND (reference sequence). The CDR3 runs to 16 residues. The V gene end was trimmed by 3 bases and the J gene end by 1 base; junction bases not matched to a gene: 6.

This clone was found a few times. V is TRBV7-2 and J is TRBJ2-7, with TRBD1 matching over 7 bases. This CDR3 is built from 12 residues. V trimming: 3 bases; J trimming: 9 bases; junction bases outside the gene matches: 5. The germline V gene has CDR1 SGHTA and CDR2 FQGNSA. CDR3 region: CASSLGQFGQYF. CDR3 DNA: TGTGCCAGCAGCTTGGGACAGTTCGGGCAGTACTTC.

This clone appeared a few times. The chain recombines TRBV10-3 with TRBJ1-1; TRBD1 matches at 7 bases. The CDR3 is made up of 16 amino acids. Germline V gene data show CDR1 as ENHRY and CDR2 as SYGVKD. The V segment lost 2 bases and the J segment 5 bases; nucleotides outside the gene matches: 11. For the CDR3, the DNA is TGTGCCATCAGTGAGCCCTCGGAGGGGGCCAGAACTGAAGCTTTCTTT. It is translated as CAISEPSEGARTEAFF.

The chain uses TRBV7-9 and TRBJ1-1, with D uncertain. The CDR3 loop spans 14 amino acids. CDR1 SEHNR and CDR2 FQNEAQ come from the germline V gene (reference sequence). The germline V and J ends were trimmed by 5 bases and 1 base, with 11 bases remaining between them. This CDR3 is CASSRTVGNTEAFF. The CDR3, as DNA: TGTGCCAGCAGCCGTACAGTGGGGAACACTGAAGCTTTCTTT.